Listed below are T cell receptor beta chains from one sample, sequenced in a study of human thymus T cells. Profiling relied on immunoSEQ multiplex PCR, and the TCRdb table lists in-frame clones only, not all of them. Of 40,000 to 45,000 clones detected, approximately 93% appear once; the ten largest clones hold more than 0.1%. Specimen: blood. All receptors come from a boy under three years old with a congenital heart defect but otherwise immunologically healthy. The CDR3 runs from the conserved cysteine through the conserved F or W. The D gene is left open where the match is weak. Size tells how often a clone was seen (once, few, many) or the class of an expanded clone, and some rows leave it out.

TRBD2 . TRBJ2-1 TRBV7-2 CASSLIPGTSGGEFF TGTGCCAGCAGCCTGATACCCGGGACTAGCGGGGGGGAGTTCTTC
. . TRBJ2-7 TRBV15 CATSLRQGPYEQYF TGTGCCACCAGCCTAAGGCAGGGCCCCTACGAGCAGTACTTC
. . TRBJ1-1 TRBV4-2 CASSAPSRDTEAFF TGTGCCAGCAGCGCTCCGTCCCGGGACACTGAAGCTTTCTTT
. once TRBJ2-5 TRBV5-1 CASSVARGGSQETQYF TGCGCCAGCAGCGTGGCCCGGGGCGGGTCCCAAGAGACCCAGTACTTC
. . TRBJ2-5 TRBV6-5 CASSYSGRAYKETQYF TGTGCCAGCAGTTACTCCGGCAGGGCATACAAGGAGACCCAGTACTTC
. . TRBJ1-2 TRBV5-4 CASRGQGGYGYTF TGTGCCAGCAGGGGGCAGGGAGGCTATGGCTACACCTTC
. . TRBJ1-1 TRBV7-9 CASSLFTPVEAFF TGTGCCAGCAGTTTATTTACCCCCGTAGAAGCTTTCTTT
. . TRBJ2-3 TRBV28 CASSPGTNTQYF TGTGCCAGCAGTCCCGGGACAAATACGCAGTATTTT
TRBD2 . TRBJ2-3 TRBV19 CASSRPSGGADTQYF TGTGCCAGTAGTAGGCCTAGCGGGGGCGCAGATACGCAGTATTTT
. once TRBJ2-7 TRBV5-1 CASSLGSLYEQYF TGCGCCAGCAGCTTGGGGTCTCTCTACGAGCAGTACTTC
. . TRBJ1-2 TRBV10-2 CASSDSAGANYGYTF TGCGCCAGCAGTGATTCCGCGGGGGCTAACTATGGCTACACCTTC
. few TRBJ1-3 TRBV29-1 CSVPQGNTIYF TGCAGCGTCCCTCAGGGAAACACCATATATTTT
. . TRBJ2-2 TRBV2 CARSSGSGELFF TGTGCCAGGAGTAGTGGGTCCGGGGAGCTGTTTTTT
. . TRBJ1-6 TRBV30 CAWSPGGSYNSPLHF TGTGCCTGGAGTCCTGGAGGTTCCTATAATTCACCCCTCCACTTT
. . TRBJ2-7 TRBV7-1 CASSLGQLQYF TGTGCCAGCAGCTTAGGTCAGCTGCAGTACTTC
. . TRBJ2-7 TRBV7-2 CASRSYYEQYF TGTGCCAGCAGGTCTTATTACGAGCAGTACTTC
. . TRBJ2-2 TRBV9 CASSVGQNTGELFF TGTGCCAGCAGCGTAGGACAAAACACCGGGGAGCTGTTTTTT
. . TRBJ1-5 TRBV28 CASSLSGRGDQPQHF TGTGCCAGCAGTTTATCGGGGCGGGGGGATCAGCCCCAGCATTTT
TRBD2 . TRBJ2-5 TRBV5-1 CASSLEGGGRETQYF TGCGCCAGCAGCTTGGAGGGCGGGGGAAGGGAGACCCAGTACTTC
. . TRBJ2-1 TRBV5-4 CASSRDSNSYNEQFF TGTGCCAGCAGCAGGGACTCCAATTCCTACAATGAGCAGTTCTTC
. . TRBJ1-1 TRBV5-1 CASSFQKADTEAFF TGCGCCAGCAGCTTCCAGAAGGCGGACACTGAAGCTTTCTTT
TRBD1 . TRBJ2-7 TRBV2 CASSETGGVYEQYF TGTGCCAGCAGTGAGACAGGGGGGGTCTACGAGCAGTACTTC
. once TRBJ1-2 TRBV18 CASSPGDGYTF TGTGCCAGCTCACCAGGGGATGGCTACACCTTC
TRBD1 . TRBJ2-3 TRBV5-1 CASSFRDRGTDTQYF TGCGCCAGCAGCTTCAGGGACAGGGGAACAGATACGCAGTATTTT
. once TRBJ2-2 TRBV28 CASSFLGTGELFF TGTGCCAGCAGTTTTTTGGGCACCGGGGAGCTGTTTTTT
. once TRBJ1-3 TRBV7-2 CASSFGSGNTIYF TGTGCCAGCAGCTTTGGCTCTGGAAACACCATATATTTT
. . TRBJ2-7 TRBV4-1 CASSQGLLLGEQYF TGCGCCAGCAGCCAAGGGCTACTTCTCGGCGAGCAGTACTTC
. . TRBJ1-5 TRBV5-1 CASSQGSNQPQHF TGCGCCAGCAGCCAAGGGAGCAATCAGCCCCAGCATTTT
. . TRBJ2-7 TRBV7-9 CASSLYQGNEQYF TGTGCCAGCAGCTTATATCAGGGGAACGAGCAGTACTTC
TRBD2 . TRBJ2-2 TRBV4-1 CASSQISGGPNTGELFF TGCGCCAGCAGCCAAATCAGCGGGGGGCCGAACACCGGGGAGCTGTTTTTT
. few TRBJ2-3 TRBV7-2 CASSPPLNTQYF TGTGCCAGCAGCCCTCCCCTGAATACGCAGTATTTT
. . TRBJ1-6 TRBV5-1 CASSLRGDDSPLHF TGCGCCAGCAGCTTGAGAGGGGATGACTCACCCCTCCACTTT
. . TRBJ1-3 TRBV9 CASSVEPSGNTIYF TGTGCCAGCAGCGTAGAACCCAGTGGAAACACCATATATTTT
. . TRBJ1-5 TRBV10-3 CAISAGNNQPQHF TGTGCCATCAGTGCGGGGAACAATCAGCCCCAGCATTTT
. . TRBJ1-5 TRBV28 CASSLIEGGSNQPQHF TGTGCCAGCAGTTTAATCGAGGGAGGTAGCAATCAGCCCCAGCATTTT
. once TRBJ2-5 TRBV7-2 CASSLVFNQETQYF TGTGCCAGCAGCTTAGTCTTTAACCAAGAGACCCAGTACTTC
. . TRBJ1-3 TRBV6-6 CASSYSRQAPGNTIYF TGTGCCAGCAGTTACTCTAGACAGGCCCCTGGAAACACCATATATTTT
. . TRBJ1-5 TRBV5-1 CASSFEGLTGGAPQHF TGCGCCAGCAGCTTCGAGGGACTTACTGGGGGGGCGCCCCAGCATTTT
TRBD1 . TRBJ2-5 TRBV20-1 CSAGTGETQYF TGCAGTGCTGGGACAGGGGAGACCCAGTACTTC
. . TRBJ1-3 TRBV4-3 CASSQDPGQNTIYF TGCGCCAGCAGCCAAGATCCGGGGCAAAACACCATATATTTT
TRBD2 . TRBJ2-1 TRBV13 CASSPRRGNLEQFF TGTGCCAGCAGCCCTAGGCGGGGGAATCTCGAGCAGTTCTTC
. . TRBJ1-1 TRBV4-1 CASSQDRGEAFF TGCGCCAGCAGCCAAGATAGGGGTGAAGCTTTCTTT
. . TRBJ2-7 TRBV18 CASSLRDNSYEQYF TGTGCCAGCTCACTCCGGGACAACTCCTACGAGCAGTACTTC
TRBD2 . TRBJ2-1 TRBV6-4 CASSLLAGGQNEQFF TGTGCCAGCAGCCTACTAGCGGGGGGCCAGAATGAGCAGTTCTTC
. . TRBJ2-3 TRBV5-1 CASSLPSRADTQYF TGCGCCAGCAGCCTTCCATCCCGGGCAGATACGCAGTATTTT
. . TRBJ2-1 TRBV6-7 CASSYEAEQFF TGTGCCAGCAGTTACGAGGCTGAGCAGTTCTTC
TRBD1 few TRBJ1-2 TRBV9 CASSAGTGYGYTF TGTGCCAGCAGCGCCGGGACAGGCTATGGCTACACCTTC
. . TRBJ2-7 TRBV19 CASSSLNYEQYF TGTGCCAGTAGTTCCCTTAACTACGAGCAGTACTTC
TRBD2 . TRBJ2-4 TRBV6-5 CASSYSGTREDIQYF TGTGCCAGCAGTTACTCAGGGACCCGGGAGGACATTCAGTACTTC
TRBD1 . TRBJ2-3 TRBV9 CASSPPGQGGTQYF TGTGCCAGCAGCCCCCCAGGACAGGGGGGAACGCAGTATTTT
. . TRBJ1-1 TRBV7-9 CASSLAGQGEAFF TGTGCCAGCAGCTTAGCAGGGCAGGGGGAAGCTTTCTTT
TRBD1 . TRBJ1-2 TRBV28 CASSDRRDRGGYGYTF TGTGCCAGCAGTGACCGCCGGGACAGGGGCGGCTATGGCTACACCTTC
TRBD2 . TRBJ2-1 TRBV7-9 CASSLDRGGLSYNEQFF TGTGCCAGCAGCTTAGATCGGGGGGGCCTCTCCTACAATGAGCAGTTCTTC
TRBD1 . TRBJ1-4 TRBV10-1 CASSAQGPRDREETNEKLFF TGCGCCAGCAGTGCCCAGGGCCCCCGGGACAGGGAAGAAACCAATGAAAAACTGTTTTTT
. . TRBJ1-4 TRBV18 CASSPRQRNEKLFF TGTGCCAGCTCACCACGGCAGAGAAATGAAAAACTGTTTTTT